Here is one TCR beta chain with its context. The sample is drawn from a study of blood T cells in healthy people across ages. The CDR3 has 17 amino acids. Germline lookup yields CDR1 DFQATT and CDR2 SNEGSKA (reference sequence). Alongside a J-beta primer mix, a sample-barcoded 5' primer served in a second PCR lasting roughly 6 to 11 cycles. TCRdb fed the 5' RACE reads into MiXCR, producing one record per CDR3 protein. The sample holds hundreds of thousands of distinct CDR3 sequences, under 45% seen once. The sequencing input was blood. The receptor's source is a man in his sixties in good health. V usage is TRBV20-1 and J usage is TRBJ2-5; 12 nucleotides match TRBD2. The DNA end is more similar to TRBJ2-7, so the J call may be wrong. The CDR3 region is CSAARPSSGGVTYEQYF. The CDR3 DNA reads as TGCAGTGCTGCCCGCCCGTCTAGCGGGGGGGTCACCTACGAGCAGTACTTC.